This T cell receptor beta chain was documented in a study of blood T cell repertoires in COVID-19. Whole-study context: PBMCs, B-cell-depleted T cells, or T cells were the source of the cDNA or gDNA that made up the material.

The CDR3 runs 12 residues. The germline gives CDR1 SGHDT, CDR2 YYEEEE. The V end was cut by 1 base, the J end by 3 bases, with 4 bases between. Original processing methods: Reference gene primer amplification gave nucleated cell count estimates. Clones were sequenced by immunoSEQ multiplex PCR, and TCRdb holds only the in-frame ones, with some missing. V, J and clone size were drawn from that table, and D and trimming were deduced from the DNA. Of 60,000 or so clones listed, roughly 86% were seen once; the top ten hold 6% to 8.5%. The V call is TRBV5-6, the J call TRBJ1-1; D remains ambiguous. The sequence was collected from a man aged 60-69 years with acute or convalescent COVID-19. Sequenced: peripheral blood. In DNA form, the CDR3 reads TGTGCCAGCAGCTTGACGGACACTGAAGCTTTCTTT. Translated: CASSLTDTEAFF.